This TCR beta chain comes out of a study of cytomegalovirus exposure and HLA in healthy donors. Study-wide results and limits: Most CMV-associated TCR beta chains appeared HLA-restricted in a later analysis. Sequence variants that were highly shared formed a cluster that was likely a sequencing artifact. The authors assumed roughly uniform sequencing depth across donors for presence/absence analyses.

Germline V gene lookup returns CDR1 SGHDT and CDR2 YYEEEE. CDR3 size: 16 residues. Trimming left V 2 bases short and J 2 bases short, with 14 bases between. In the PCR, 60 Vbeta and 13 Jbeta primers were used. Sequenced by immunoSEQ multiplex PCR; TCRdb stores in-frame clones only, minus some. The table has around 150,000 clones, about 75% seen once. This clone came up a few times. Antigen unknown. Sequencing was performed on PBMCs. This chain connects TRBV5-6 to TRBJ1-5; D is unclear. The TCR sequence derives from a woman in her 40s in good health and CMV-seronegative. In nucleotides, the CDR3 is TGTGCCAGCAGCTTACTTTCCAGGCTCGGCAATCAGCCCCAGCATTTT. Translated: CASSLLSRLGNQPQHF.